These T cell receptor beta chains were read from a single sample in a study of T cell repertoires in cytomegalovirus infection. From the reads, TCRdb called clonotypes with MiXCR, one entry per CDR3 protein. The sample carries roughly 320,000 distinct CDR3 sequences, over 7.5% recorded once. The sample consisted of PBMCs. The receptors stem from a human donor in good health (CMV status not recorded). Some clones in this sample may be carry-over from other donors' samples. The CDR3 runs from the conserved cysteine through the conserved F or W. The size field is filled for only some rows; it gives once, few, many or a size class.

j_gene: TRBJ2-2; abundance: many; v_gene: TRBV7-2; CDR3aa: CASSLTGATGELFF
j_gene: TRBJ1-1; abundance: .; v_gene: TRBV7-2; CDR3aa: CASSLVQGETEAFF
j_gene: TRBJ2-7; abundance: .; v_gene: TRBV15; CDR3aa: CATSSGGGSYEQYF
j_gene: TRBJ2-1; abundance: many; v_gene: TRBV7-2; CDR3aa: CASSLEGLRGSFF
j_gene: TRBJ1-4; abundance: .; v_gene: TRBV20-1; CDR3aa: CSATGSEKLFF
j_gene: TRBJ2-3; abundance: .; v_gene: TRBV18; CDR3aa: CASSPPGLAGETHTQYF
j_gene: TRBJ2-7; abundance: many; v_gene: TRBV20-1; CDR3aa: CSAVSGASSYEQYF
j_gene: TRBJ2-7; abundance: .; v_gene: TRBV27; CDR3aa: CASSLSPGGAYEQYF
j_gene: TRBJ2-2; abundance: few; v_gene: TRBV7-2; CDR3aa: CASSPLGHVGGELFF
j_gene: TRBJ2-5; abundance: .; v_gene: TRBV11-2; CDR3aa: CASSLRGLAGEETQYF
j_gene: TRBJ1-1; abundance: .; v_gene: TRBV12-3/TRBV12-4; CDR3aa: CASSRVGGGNTEAFF
j_gene: TRBJ1-2; abundance: few; v_gene: TRBV12-3/TRBV12-4; CDR3aa: CASSWGERIGEDGYTF